This T cell receptor (beta chain) was captured by sequencing in a study of technical replicates of blood from four donors listed by TCRdb under 2017. With respect to this clone: The antigen it binds to is not known. Base qualities are not at hand, and no much larger clone is one base apart.

The CDR3 runs 12 amino acids, cysteine and phenylalanine included. Only CDR3 DNA remains: 36 bases, in frame from the first base. A distance of 13 bases separates the germline ends of V and J, which lose 6 bases and 8 bases respectively. The germline V gene supplies CDR1 MNHEY and CDR2 SVGAGI. The library was produced with the immunoSEQ multiplex PCR assay. Entries here come from immuneACCESS through TCRdb and include only in-frame sequences with V and J called. Some clones fail to appear in such tables; in the studies checked, an unresolved V gene covers under half of the shortfall, and the cause of the remainder is unknown. Across this sample there are around 80,000 clones, with roughly 98% seen only once. Roughly 0.15% of the sample is in the top ten clones.

Input material: T cells isolated from PBMCs. The chain is made from TRBV6-5 and TRBJ1-2; a tentative D call is TRBD1 (6 bases match). The receptor's source is a human donor in good health. The nucleotide sequence reads TGTGCCAGCAGCTTACAGGGAGTCGGCTACACCTTC. This gives the protein CASSLQGVGYTF.